The 25 T cell receptor beta chains below all came from one sample that was sequenced in a study of shared clonotypes between healthy human individuals. TCRdb's table, derived via immunoSEQ multiplex PCR, lists solely in-frame clones and lacks some. The table includes roughly 810,000 clones, about 96% detected once. Naive CD8 isolation took CD45RO-negative cells positively selected for CCR7 and excluded terminally differentiated effector memory CD45RA+ cells. Sample: naive CD8+ T cells sorted from blood. The receptors come from a man younger than 45 in good health.

This clone appeared a few times. The CDR3 loop is CASSLVQGAQPQHF. Written as DNA, the CDR3 is TGTGCCAGCAGTTTAGTCCAGGGAGCTCAGCCCCAGCATTTT. The gene calls are TRBV27 and TRBJ1-5, with D possibly being TRBD1 (5 bases). Germline CDR1 and CDR2: MNHEY and SMNVEV (reference sequence). With 2 bases removed from V and 6 bases from J, the gap between germline ends came to 11 bases. The CDR3 loop spans 14 amino acids.

V and J are TRBV9 and TRBJ1-1; the D gene is possibly TRBD1 (5 bases). The CDR3 is made up of 14 amino acids. Looked up from germline, CDR1 is SGDLS and CDR2 is YYNGEE. Trimming took off 1 base at V and 3 bases at J, with 10 bases between the two ends. The CDR3 bases are TGTGCCAGCAGCGTAACCGGGGCGTACACTGAAGCTTTCTTT. Translated, it gives CASSVTGAYTEAFF.

The genes are TRBV19 and TRBJ1-1, with 9 bases aligning to TRBD1. The CDR3 covers 17 residues. Germline CDR1 LNHDA, CDR2 SQIVND (reference sequence). V lost 7 bases, J lost 0 bases, and 12 bases stayed unmatched. The DNA for the CDR3 is TGTGCCAGTACCGACAGGGGGGATCAACACATGAACACTGAAGCTTTCTTT. Amino acids: CASTDRGDQHMNTEAFF.

The V gene is TRBV27, the J gene TRBJ1-1; 8 nucleotides line up with TRBD1. The CDR3 is 15 amino acids. Germline loops: CDR1 MNHEY, CDR2 SMNVEV (reference sequence). V lost 6 bases to trimming and J lost 3 bases; unmatched junction nucleotides: 9. CDR3 in amino acids: CASRPITGGYTEAFF. The CDR3 DNA sequence: TGTGCCAGCAGACCAATTACAGGGGGATACACTGAAGCTTTCTTT.

The chain employs TRBV11-3 and TRBJ2-3; perhaps TRBD2 as D (5 bases). CDR3 size: 14 residues. From germline, CDR1 is SGHNT and CDR2 YENEEA. V lost 0 bases and J lost 1, with 5 bases in between. The chain's CDR3 is CASSLEGGTDTQYF. In DNA form, the CDR3 reads TGTGCCAGCAGCTTAGAGGGAGGCACAGATACGCAGTATTTT.

This chain connects TRBV10-1 to TRBJ2-3, with TRBD2 identical over 11 bases. Germline V gene sequence: CDR1 WNHNN, CDR2 SYGVQD (reference sequence). Trimming at V came to 0 bases and at J to 2 bases, leaving 4 bases not matched to a gene. This CDR3 is 17 amino acids long. For the CDR3, the DNA is TGCGCCAGCAGTGAGTCGGTACTAGCGGGGGACACAGATACGCAGTATTTT. Its protein product is CASSESVLAGDTDTQYF.

The rearrangement joins TRBV30 to TRBJ1-5, with D maybe TRBD1 (5 bases). CDR1 is GTSNPN, CDR2 SVGIG, per germline (reference sequence). Trimming removed 4 bases at V and 7 bases at J, with 17 bases between. This CDR3 is built from 14 residues. The CDR3 bases are TGTGCCTGGACTATAGGGCAGGGAGAGCAGCCCCAGCATTTT. Protein sequence: CAWTIGQGEQPQHF.

This sequence joins TRBV6-1 and TRBJ2-7, with a tentative D call TRBD1 (6 bases). Germline assignment: CDR1 MNHNS and CDR2 SASEGT. The CDR3 is 14 amino acids. V shed 4 bases and J shed 3 bases, with 13 bases lying between them. CDR3 in DNA: TGTGCCAGCAGTGTACGGACAGAGGGCTACGAGCAGTACTTC. This gives the protein CASSVRTEGYEQYF.

V and J are TRBV21-1 and TRBJ2-3. TRBV21-1 is marked as a pseudogene. This CDR3 has 9 amino acids. Here the CDR3 reads CASGYTQYF. For the CDR3, the DNA is TGTGCCAGCGGGTATACGCAGTATTTT.

The chain carries TRBV7-6 and TRBJ2-1, with a weak D call TRBD2 (5 bases). Per germline, CDR1 SGHVS and CDR2 FNYEAQ. The CDR3 has 17 amino acids. Trimming pared 1 base from V and 0 bases from J, leaving 13 bases between. The CDR3 nucleotides read TGTGCCAGCAGCTTAGGTCGAGGGCGGAGCTCCTACAATGAGCAGTTCTTC. This translates into CASSLGRGRSSYNEQFF.

This chain uses TRBV28 with TRBJ2-3; D gene unclear. Per germline, CDR1 MDHEN and CDR2 SYDVKM. Deletions cut 6 bases from V and 2 bases from J, with 9 bases between. The CDR3 is 13 amino acids. The CDR3 spells CASSRRLTDTQYF. The CDR3 coding sequence is TGTGCCAGCAGCCGGCGTCTCACAGATACGCAGTATTTT.

DNA of the CDR3: TGTGCCAGCAGCTCACGGGACAAGAGCTCCTACGAGCAGTACTTC. Translating it yields CASSSRDKSSYEQYF. The chain combines TRBV7-9 with TRBJ2-7; tentatively, D is TRBD1 (6 bases). V was trimmed by 4 bases and J by 0 bases, leaving 13 bases between them. The CDR3 contains 15 residues. Germline V gene data show CDR1 as SEHNR and CDR2 as FQNEAQ (reference sequence). Based on the CDR3 plus reference TRBV7-9 and TRBJ2-7, the full variable domain is DTGVSQNPRHKITKRGQNVTFRCDPISEHNRLYWYRQTLGQGPEFLTYFQNEAQLEKSRLLSDRFSAERPKGSFSTLEIQRTEQGDSAMYLCASSSRDKSSYEQYFGPGTRLTVT.

With respect to this clone: Other DNA sequences in this specimen translate into the identical CDR3. This rearrangement joins TRBV20-1 to TRBJ2-7; D not resolved. The V end was cut by 5 bases, the J end by 4 bases, with 6 bases between. The germline CDR1 and CDR2 sequences are DFQATT and SNEGSKA (reference sequence). The CDR3 totals 10 residues. The CDR3 here is CSAGSYEQYF. In DNA form, the CDR3 reads TGCAGTGCTGGGTCTTACGAGCAGTACTTC.

The chain links TRBV21-1 to TRBJ2-2; TRBD1 is taken as the D call from the table, unchecked against the DNA. TRBV21-1 is flagged as a pseudogene. CDR3 length: 17 amino acids. The CDR3 spells CASSKEGGVVGTGELFF. In nucleotides, the CDR3 is TGTGCCAGCAGCAAAGAAGGGGGAGTAGTAGGTACCGGGGAGCTGTTTTTT.

The chain combines TRBV9 with TRBJ2-2; D uncertain. This CDR3 is built from 13 residues. Germline values: CDR1 SGDLS, CDR2 YYNGEE. V was shortened by 1 base and J by 5 bases, with 6 bases between the two germline ends. The CDR3 DNA follows: TGTGCCAGCAGCGTATTAGAGACCGGGGAGCTGTTTTTT. Translating gives CASSVLETGELFF.

This chain connects TRBV9 to TRBJ1-2; D is unclear. Germline V CDR1 and CDR2: SGDLS, YYNGEE. CDR3 length: 15 residues. Trimming left V 0 bases short and J 2 bases short, with 11 bases between. The CDR3 nucleotides read TGTGCCAGCAGCGTAGTGGAGGGATTGAACTATGGCTACACCTTC. Amino acids: CASSVVEGLNYGYTF.

The rearrangement joins TRBV28 to TRBJ2-7; a weak D match, TRBD1 (5 bases). CDR1 is MDHEN, CDR2 SYDVKM, per germline. Trimming pared 2 bases from V and 0 bases from J, leaving 11 bases between. The CDR3 consists of 15 residues. The CDR3 reads CASSLGAASSYEQYF. The CDR3 coding sequence is TGTGCCAGCAGTTTAGGGGCAGCAAGCTCCTACGAGCAGTACTTC.

V usage is TRBV2 and J usage is TRBJ2-7; D gene ambiguous. The CDR3 covers 11 residues. Trimming pared 6 bases from V and 3 bases from J, leaving 6 bases between. Germline V gene lookup returns CDR1 SNHLY and CDR2 FYNNEI. CDR3 nucleotide sequence: TGTGCCAGCAGAGTCGACTACGAGCAGTACTTC. Translating it yields CASRVDYEQYF.

The chain has TRBV10-1 and TRBJ2-3; 14 positions match TRBD2. The V gene end was trimmed by 5 bases and the J gene end by 2 bases; junction bases not matched to a gene: 9. The CDR3 consists of 18 residues. Germline-derived CDR1 and CDR2 are WNHNN and SYGVQD (reference sequence). The CDR3 nucleotides read TGCGCCAGCAGTACGACTAGCGGGAGGGCCTTCTACACAGATACGCAGTATTTT. This sequence encodes CASSTTSGRAFYTDTQYF.

The J gene is TRBJ2-1, the V gene TRBV11-2, with TRBD2 identical over 7 bases. J gave up 1 base and V 4 bases, and 13 bases lay outside the gene matches. The CDR3 totals 18 residues. Germline CDR1 reads SGHAT; CDR2 reads FQNNGV. CDR3 sequence: CASSSPGGGSLSYNEQFF. The CDR3 DNA sequence: TGTGCCAGCAGCTCCCCTGGTGGCGGGAGCTTATCCTACAATGAGCAGTTCTTC.

In the case of this clone: The identical CDR3 is also encoded by other nucleotide sequences in the sample. V gene TRBV7-9 combines with J gene TRBJ2-7; D possibly corresponds to TRBD2 (5 bases). V lost 5 bases and J lost 4, with 6 bases in between. This CDR3 is 11 amino acids long. CDR1 and CDR2 (germline): SEHNR, FQNEAQ (reference sequence). The CDR3 reads CASSGSYEQYF. CDR3 nucleotides: TGTGCCAGCAGCGGGAGTTACGAGCAGTACTTC.

The gene calls are TRBV5-5 and TRBJ1-1, with 11 bases that match TRBD1. V trimming: 4 bases; J trimming: 2 bases; junction bases outside the gene matches: 7. The CDR3 spans 16 residues. CDR1 is SGHKS and CDR2 is YYEKEE in the germline V gene (reference sequence). CDR3: CASSPGTGGRNTEAFF. CDR3 nucleotides: TGTGCCAGCAGCCCCGGGACAGGGGGAAGAAACACTGAAGCTTTCTTT.

Only a few counts were recorded for this clone. The V call is TRBV25-1, the J call TRBJ2-1; no clear D gene. The CDR3 has 12 residues. Germline V gene data show CDR1 as MGHDK and CDR2 as SYGVNS. V lost 6 bases and J 6 bases, leaving 9 bases between the germline ends. The chain's CDR3 is CASRLRSNEQFF. The CDR3, as DNA: TGTGCCAGCAGACTAAGATCCAATGAGCAGTTCTTC.

The chain employs TRBV7-6 and TRBJ2-7, with TRBD1 as a possible D gene (6 bases). V was pared by 1 base and J by 2 bases, with 15 bases between. The germline V gene encodes CDR1 SGHVS and CDR2 FNYEAQ. This CDR3 is built from 16 residues. The DNA for the CDR3 is TGTGCCAGCAGCTTAGTTTCAGGGGACGGCACCTACGAGCAGTACTTC. Translation: CASSLVSGDGTYEQYF.

CDR3 nucleotides: TGCGCCAGCAGCCAAGAAGCAGGTCGACTAGATCCCATCCTCGGGGAGCTGTTTTTT. Encoded protein: CASSQEAGRLDPILGELFF. The rearrangement links TRBV4-3 to TRBJ2-2; possible D gene TRBD2, 6 bases. Between the trimmed V and J ends, which lost 0 bases and 7 bases, there was a span of 24 bases. The CDR3 contains 19 residues. Germline V gene data show CDR1 as LGHNA and CDR2 as YSLEER.